A single sample is the source of the 15 T cell receptor beta chains below, sequenced in a study of T cells after yellow fever vaccination. TCRdb ran MiXCR on the 5' RACE reads and lists one entry per CDR3 protein. The table includes roughly 160,000 distinct CDR3 sequences, about 7% detected once. The specimen was CD4+ T cells sorted from PBMCs, collected less than 6 days after the first yellow fever vaccination. The receptors stem from a man between 18 and 29 years old who received the YFV17D yellow fever vaccine.

The CDR3 DNA follows: TGTGCCAGCAGCTCCCGTACTAGCACAGATACGCAGTATTTT. It is translated as CASSSRTSTDTQYF. The chain carries TRBV7-2 and TRBJ2-3; no firm D call. CDR1 and CDR2 from the germline V gene are SGHTA and FQGNSA. The V gene lost 4 bases and the J gene lost 0 bases, with 8 bases spanning the gap. The CDR3 spans 14 residues. Combining the CDR3 with reference TRBV7-2 and TRBJ2-3 gives the whole variable domain GAGVSQSPSNKVTEKGKDVELRCDPISGHTALYWYRQSLGQGLEFLIYFQGNSAPDKSGLPSDRFSAERTGGSVSTLTIQRTQQEDSAVYLCASSSRTSTDTQYFGPGTRLTVL.

Many counts were recorded for this clonotype. V gene TRBV5-1 combines with J gene TRBJ2-7; weak D call: TRBD2 (7 bases). CDR3 length: 14 amino acids. Trimming removed 1 base from V and 6 bases from J, with 14 bases in between. Per germline, CDR1 SGHRS and CDR2 YFSETQ. Here the CDR3 reads CASSLTGEGGEQYV. In DNA, the CDR3 is TGCGCCAGCAGCTTGACCGGGGAGGGGGGCGAGCAGTACGTC.

This clonotype was detected ten times or more. The J gene is TRBJ2-5, the V gene TRBV7-2; 9 nucleotides line up with TRBD2. The CDR3 length is 16 residues. Trimming at V came to 3 bases and at J to 1 base, leaving 6 bases not matched to a gene. Germline CDR1 is SGHTA and CDR2 is FQGNSA. The DNA for the CDR3 is TGTGCCAGCAGCTTGAGTGGAGCGGGGGGCCAAGAGACCCAGTACTTC. Translation gives CASSLSGAGGQETQYF.

This clonotype showed up just a few times. The V and J genes are TRBV7-9 and TRBJ1-1; 7 bases map to TRBD1. The germline CDR1 and CDR2 sequences are SEHNR and FQNEAQ (reference sequence). The J segment lost 0 bases and the V segment lost 5 bases, leaving 6 bases of the junction unmatched. The CDR3 has 15 residues. The CDR3 loop reads CASSPRDRLNTEAFF. CDR3 in DNA: TGTGCCAGCAGCCCACGGGACAGACTGAACACTGAAGCTTTCTTT.

This clonotype was found many times. The CDR3 protein is CASSLRAGPGYGYTF. Written as DNA, the CDR3 is TGTGCCAGCAGCTTGAGGGCAGGGCCGGGGTATGGCTACACCTTC. The chain links TRBV5-5 to TRBJ1-2; D is possibly TRBD1 (5 bases). This CDR3 contains 15 residues. In germline, CDR1 is SGHKS, CDR2 YYEKEE (reference sequence). V was shortened by 1 base and J by 5 bases, with 15 bases between the two germline ends.

This clonotype was counted between two and nine times. The chain carries TRBV28 and TRBJ2-1, with TRBD1 matching 9 bases. Germline CDR1 is MDHEN and CDR2 is SYDVKM. Trimming at V came to 7 bases and at J to 9 bases, leaving 16 bases not matched to a gene. The CDR3 contains 16 residues. CDR3 nucleotide sequence: TGTGCCAGCAACACCCTCGGGACAGGGTCTGCGGGTGAGCAGTTCTTC. Translated: CASNTLGTGSAGEQFF.

At least ten counts were recorded for this clonotype. V and J are TRBV10-3 and TRBJ1-1; D not resolved. The germline V gene has CDR1 ENHRY and CDR2 SYGVKD. This CDR3 comprises 12 residues. V gave up 6 bases and J gave up 4 bases, with 9 bases separating them. The CDR3 region is CAIREVGTEAFF. The CDR3 DNA sequence: TGTGCCATCAGGGAGGTGGGCACTGAAGCTTTCTTT.

This clonotype appeared many times. One end of the junction is discordant with germline, which a read error may explain. The J gene is TRBJ2-1, the V gene TRBV15; D remains unclear. This CDR3 contains 15 residues. Germline loops: CDR1 LNHNV, CDR2 YYDKDF (reference sequence). The CDR3 region has the DNA TGTGCCATCAGCAGTTGGGGAAGCTCCTACAATGAGCAGTTCTTC. Translated, it gives CAISSWGSSYNEQFF.

This clonotype was picked up many times. This chain connects TRBV5-1 to TRBJ1-2; 10 bases fit TRBD1. Germline V gene sequence: CDR1 SGHRS, CDR2 YFSETQ. This CDR3 contains 17 residues. V was clipped by 4 bases and J by 3 bases; unmatched bases: 12. The CDR3 region has the DNA TGCGCCAGCAGCGCTACCGGGACAGGGGCAACGGACTATGGCTACACCTTC. It is translated as CASSATGTGATDYGYTF.

This clonotype was detected a few times. V and J are TRBV7-2 and TRBJ1-2; D perhaps matches TRBD1 (5 bases). V lost 5 bases and J 6 bases, leaving 13 bases between the germline ends. The length of the CDR3 is 13 residues. Germline V gene lookup returns CDR1 SGHTA and CDR2 FQGNSA. The chain's CDR3 is CASSTTWGDGYTF. CDR3 bases: TGTGCCAGCAGCACTACCTGGGGGGATGGCTACACCTTC.

This clonotype showed up just a few times. V usage is TRBV7-9 and J usage is TRBJ2-3; D gene unclear. V lost 2 bases and J lost 0, with 12 bases in between. The CDR3 extends over 16 amino acids. Germline CDR1 is SEHNR and CDR2 is FQNEAQ (reference sequence). The CDR3 nucleotides read TGTGCCAGCAGCTTATTCCGTACAGCGAGCACAGATACGCAGTATTTT. This codes for CASSLFRTASTDTQYF.

This clonotype was detected many times. The V gene is TRBV6-4, the J gene TRBJ1-1, with no clear D. Trimming pared 2 bases from V and 1 base from J, leaving 5 bases between. Germline V gene lookup returns CDR1 MRHNA and CDR2 SNTAGT. This CDR3 spans 13 amino acids. The chain's CDR3 is CASSDQPNTEAFF. For the CDR3, the DNA is TGTGCCAGCAGTGACCAGCCGAACACTGAAGCTTTCTTT.

This clonotype has a handful of counts. The rearrangement joins TRBV29-1 to TRBJ2-7; TRBD2 agrees at 7 bases. The germline gives CDR1 SQVTM, CDR2 ANQGSEA. Trimming at V came to 3 bases and at J to 7 bases, leaving 3 bases not matched to a gene. The CDR3 spans 11 residues. The CDR3: CSVEDGGEQYF. The DNA of the CDR3 is TGCAGCGTTGAGGACGGGGGGGAGCAGTACTTC.

This clonotype was recorded at least ten times. The chain employs TRBV19 and TRBJ2-2, with D hard to call. The V gene's germline CDR1 is LNHDA and CDR2 SQIVND (reference sequence). CDR3 length: 13 amino acids. Trimming removed 3 bases at V and 5 bases at J, with 7 bases between. The DNA of the CDR3 is TGTGCCAGTAGTATCGGTGTGACCGGGGAGCTGTTTTTT. Protein: CASSIGVTGELFF.

This clonotype was detected only once. The chain employs TRBV5-1 and TRBJ2-2, with 9 bases fitting TRBD2. Germline V gene sequence: CDR1 SGHRS, CDR2 YFSETQ. The V segment lost 0 bases and the J segment 4 bases; nucleotides outside the gene matches: 7. The CDR3 runs to 17 residues. Here the CDR3 reads CASSLGLAAPGTGELFF. The CDR3 DNA sequence: TGCGCCAGCAGCTTGGGACTAGCGGCACCGGGCACCGGGGAGCTGTTTTTT.